Below are 3 T cell receptor beta chains sequenced from a single sample in a study of T cell clonotyping in hematopoietic cell transplantation. Data came from immunoSEQ multiplex PCR; TCRdb stores just in-frame clones and leaves some out. The sample has around 8,400 clones, about 89% seen once; the top ten hold more than 4%. Sample: peripheral blood mononuclear cells, taken at the time of graft-versus-host disease after allogeneic stem cell transplant. These receptors were collected from a male patient aged 55 to 69 who had an allogeneic stem cell transplant from a related donor, so the T cells may come from the graft donor. Some clones in this sample may be carry-over from other donors' samples.

The chain has TRBV5-1 and TRBJ2-6; D unclear. CDR1 and CDR2 (germline): SGHRS, YFSETQ. Trimming stripped 1 base from V and 3 bases from J, with 11 bases between. The CDR3 length is 16 residues. CDR3 sequence (DNA): TGCGCCAGCAGCTTGATCTCCCAAGGTGGGGCCAACGTCCTGACTTTC. Translating it yields CASSLISQGGANVLTF.

This rearrangement joins TRBV11-3 to TRBJ2-2, with TRBD1 identical over 9 bases. This CDR3 is 15 amino acids long. CDR1 and CDR2 from the germline V gene are SGHNT and YENEEA. V trimming: 3 bases; J trimming: 7 bases; junction bases outside the gene matches: 6. CDR3 bases: TGTGCCAGCAGCTTGTGGACAGGGGACCACGGGGAGCTGTTTTTT. As protein: CASSLWTGDHGELFF. Using reference TRBV11-3 and TRBJ2-2 for the parts outside the CDR3, the full variable domain is EAGVVQSPRYKIIEKKQPVAFWCNPISGHNTLYWYLQNLGQGPELLIRYENEEAVDDSQLPKDRFSAERLKGVDSTLKIQPAELGDSAVYLCASSLWTGDHGELFFGEGSRLTVL.

The CDR3 sequence: CASSLGTVNTEAFF. The DNA for the CDR3 is TGTGCCAGCAGCTTAGGGACAGTGAACACTGAAGCTTTCTTT. The chain combines TRBV7-3 with TRBJ1-1; 7 nucleotides match TRBD1. The CDR3 is 14 amino acids. Germline lookup yields CDR1 SGHTA and CDR2 FQGTGA. Trimming cost V 2 bases and J 0 bases; bases outside gene matches: 0.